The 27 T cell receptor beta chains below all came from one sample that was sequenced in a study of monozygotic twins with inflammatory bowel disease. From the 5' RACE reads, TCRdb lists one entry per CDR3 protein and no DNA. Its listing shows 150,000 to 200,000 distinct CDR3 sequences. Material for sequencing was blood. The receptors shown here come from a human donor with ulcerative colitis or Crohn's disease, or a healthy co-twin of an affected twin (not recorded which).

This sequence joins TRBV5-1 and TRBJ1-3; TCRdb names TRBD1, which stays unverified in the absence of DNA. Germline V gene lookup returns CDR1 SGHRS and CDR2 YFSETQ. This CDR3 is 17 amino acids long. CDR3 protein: CASSQLWGAGSGNTIYF.

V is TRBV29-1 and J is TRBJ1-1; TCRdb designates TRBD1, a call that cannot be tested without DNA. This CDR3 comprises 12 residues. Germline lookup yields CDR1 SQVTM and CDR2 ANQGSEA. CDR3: CSGTGAGTEAFF.

The CDR3 here is CASSLRPSGQFF. J is TRBJ2-1 and V is TRBV12-3 or TRBV12-4; the TCRdb D gene call, TRBD2, has no DNA to confirm it. This CDR3 is 12 amino acids long.

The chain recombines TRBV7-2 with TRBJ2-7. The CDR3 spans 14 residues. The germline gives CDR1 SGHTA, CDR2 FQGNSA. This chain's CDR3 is CASSLGRASYEQYF. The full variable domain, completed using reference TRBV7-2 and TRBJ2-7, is GAGVSQSPSNKVTEKGKDVELRCDPISGHTALYWYRQSLGQGLEFLIYFQGNSAPDKSGLPSDRFSAERTGGSVSTLTIQRTQQEDSAVYLCASSLGRASYEQYFGPGTRLTVT.

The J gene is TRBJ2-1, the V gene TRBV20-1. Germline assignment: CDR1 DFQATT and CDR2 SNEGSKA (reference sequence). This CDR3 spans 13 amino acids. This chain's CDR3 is CSASRDYYNEQFF.

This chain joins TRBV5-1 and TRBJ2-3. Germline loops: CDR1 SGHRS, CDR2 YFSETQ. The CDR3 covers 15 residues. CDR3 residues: CASSLDYPSTDTQYF.

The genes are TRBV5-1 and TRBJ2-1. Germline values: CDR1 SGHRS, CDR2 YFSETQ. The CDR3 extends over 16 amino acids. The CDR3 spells CASSLQTWSTYNEQFF.

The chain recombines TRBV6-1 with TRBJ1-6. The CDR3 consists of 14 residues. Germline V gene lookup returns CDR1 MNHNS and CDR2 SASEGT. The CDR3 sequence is CASSTGPYNSPLHF.

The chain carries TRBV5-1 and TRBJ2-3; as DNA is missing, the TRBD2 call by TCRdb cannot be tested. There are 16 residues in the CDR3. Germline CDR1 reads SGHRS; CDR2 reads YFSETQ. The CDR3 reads CASSYVAGISTDTQYF.

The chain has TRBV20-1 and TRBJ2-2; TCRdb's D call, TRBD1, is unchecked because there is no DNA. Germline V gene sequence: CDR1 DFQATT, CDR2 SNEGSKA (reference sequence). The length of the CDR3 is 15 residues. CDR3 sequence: CSARDGGFNTGELFF.

The CDR3 is CASGRDQPQHF. The chain couples TRBV19 to TRBJ1-5. The germline gives CDR1 LNHDA, CDR2 SQIVND (reference sequence). CDR3 length: 11 amino acids.

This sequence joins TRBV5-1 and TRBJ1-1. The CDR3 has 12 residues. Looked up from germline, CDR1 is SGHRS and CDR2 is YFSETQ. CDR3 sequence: CASSPQGTEAFF.

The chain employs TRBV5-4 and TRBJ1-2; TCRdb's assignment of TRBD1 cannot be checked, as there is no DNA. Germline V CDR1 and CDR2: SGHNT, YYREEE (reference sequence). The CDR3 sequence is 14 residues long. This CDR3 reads CASSLDQGVRGYTF.

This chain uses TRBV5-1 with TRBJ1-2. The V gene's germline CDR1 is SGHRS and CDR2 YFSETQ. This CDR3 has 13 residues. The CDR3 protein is CASSPHTTYGYTF.

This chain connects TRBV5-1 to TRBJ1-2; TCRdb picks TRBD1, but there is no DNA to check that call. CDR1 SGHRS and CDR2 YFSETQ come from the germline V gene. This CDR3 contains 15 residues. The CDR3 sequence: CASSLSRTEPYGYTF.

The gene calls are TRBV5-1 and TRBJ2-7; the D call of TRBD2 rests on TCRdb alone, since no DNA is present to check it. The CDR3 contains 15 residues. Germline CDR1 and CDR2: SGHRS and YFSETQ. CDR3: CASGLKATGDYEQYF.

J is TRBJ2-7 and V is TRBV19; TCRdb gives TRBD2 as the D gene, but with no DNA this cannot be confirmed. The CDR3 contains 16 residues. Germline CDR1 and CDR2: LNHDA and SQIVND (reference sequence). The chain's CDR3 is CASSIDPGLKVGEQYF.

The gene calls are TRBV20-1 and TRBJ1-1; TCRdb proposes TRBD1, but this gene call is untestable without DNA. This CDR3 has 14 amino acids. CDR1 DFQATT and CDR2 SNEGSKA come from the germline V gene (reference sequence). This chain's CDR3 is CSAFFHSGGTEAFF.

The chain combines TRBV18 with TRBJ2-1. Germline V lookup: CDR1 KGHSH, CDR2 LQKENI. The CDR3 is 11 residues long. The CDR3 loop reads CASSPHDEQFF.

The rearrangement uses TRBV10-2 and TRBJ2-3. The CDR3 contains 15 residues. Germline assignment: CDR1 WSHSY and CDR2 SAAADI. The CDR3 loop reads CASSEFELAADTQYF.

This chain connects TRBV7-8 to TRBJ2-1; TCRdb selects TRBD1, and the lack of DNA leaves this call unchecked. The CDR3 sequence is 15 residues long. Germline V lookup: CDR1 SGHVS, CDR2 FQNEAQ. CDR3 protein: CASSLGGDSYNEQFF.

CDR3 amino acids: CAISPGRATNEKLFF. The chain has TRBV10-3 and TRBJ1-4; the D call of TRBD1 rests on TCRdb alone, since no DNA is present to check it. The CDR3 runs 15 residues. The V gene's germline CDR1 is ENHRY and CDR2 SYGVKD.

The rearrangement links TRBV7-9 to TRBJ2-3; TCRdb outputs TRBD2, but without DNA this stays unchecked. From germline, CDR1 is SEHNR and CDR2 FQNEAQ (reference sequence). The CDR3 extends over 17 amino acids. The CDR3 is CASSLGSGGFQGDTQYF.

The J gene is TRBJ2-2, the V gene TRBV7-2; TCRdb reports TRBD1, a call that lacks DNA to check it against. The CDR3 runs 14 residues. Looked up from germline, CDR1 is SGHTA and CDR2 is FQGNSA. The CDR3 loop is CASSLGSQTGELFF.

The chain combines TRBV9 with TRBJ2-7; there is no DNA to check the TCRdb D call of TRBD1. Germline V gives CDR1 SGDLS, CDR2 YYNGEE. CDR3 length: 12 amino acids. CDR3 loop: CATWTGGYEQYF.

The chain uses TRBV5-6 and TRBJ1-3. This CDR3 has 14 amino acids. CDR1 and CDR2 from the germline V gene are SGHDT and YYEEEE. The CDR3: CASSLGTAGNTIYF.

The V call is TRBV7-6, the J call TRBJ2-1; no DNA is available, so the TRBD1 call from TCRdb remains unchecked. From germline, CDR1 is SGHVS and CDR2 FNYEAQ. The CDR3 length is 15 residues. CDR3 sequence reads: CASSRQGEYGNEQFF.